This T cell receptor beta chain was captured by sequencing in a study of T-cell reconstitution after alpha-beta-depleted transplantation in children. This clonotype was observed once. The germline CDR1 and CDR2 sequences are SGHAT and FQDESV (reference sequence). The CDR3 contains 20 residues. Trimming cost V 1 base and J 6 bases; bases outside gene matches: 19. Unique molecular identifiers were incorporated when the TCRbeta library was constructed. In TCRdb, the PCR reads were re-called with MiXCR into one record per CDR3 protein. The sample has 450,000 to 700,000 distinct CDR3 sequences; over 20% are singletons.

The sequences come from PBMCs, collected before TCRalphabeta/CD19-depleted stem cell transplant. The chain recombines TRBV11-1 with TRBJ2-1; 9 bases are shared with TRBD2. The clonotype originates from a boy in the first two years of life with Wiskott-Aldrich syndrome, due to receive a stem cell transplant. The CDR3 coding sequence is TGTGCCAGCAGCTTAGGTTTTGGGGGGACTAGCCGGAGTTTTGGCAATGAGCAGTTCTTC. It specifies CASSLGFGGTSRSFGNEQFF.